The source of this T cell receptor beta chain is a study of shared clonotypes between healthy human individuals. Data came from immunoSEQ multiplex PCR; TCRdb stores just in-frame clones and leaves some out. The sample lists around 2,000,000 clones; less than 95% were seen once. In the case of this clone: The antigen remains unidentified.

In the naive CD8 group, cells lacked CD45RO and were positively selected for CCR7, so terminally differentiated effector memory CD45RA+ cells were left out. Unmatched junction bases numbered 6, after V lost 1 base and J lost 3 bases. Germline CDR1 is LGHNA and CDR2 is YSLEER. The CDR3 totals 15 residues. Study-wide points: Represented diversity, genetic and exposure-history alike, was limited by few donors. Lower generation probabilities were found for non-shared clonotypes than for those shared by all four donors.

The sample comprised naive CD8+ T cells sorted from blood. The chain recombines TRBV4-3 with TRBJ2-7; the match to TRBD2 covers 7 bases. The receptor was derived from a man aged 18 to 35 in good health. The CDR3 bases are TGCGCCAGCAGCCAAGGAGCGGGAACCCTCTACGAGCAGTACTTC. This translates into CASSQGAGTLYEQYF.